Here is one T cell receptor beta chain with its context. The CDR3 goes on 3 residues after the read ends, and that part is filled in from the germline J gene. Dot-blot hybridization genotyped cervical HPV amplified with MY09/MY11 PCR. This CDR3 is built from 15 residues. The junction had 8 bases not matched to a gene; V was cut back by 1 base and J by 5 bases. The germline gives CDR1 SGHRS, CDR2 YFSETQ. The entry originates in a study of T cells in women clearing cervical HPV infection. The repertoire was sequenced with immunoSEQ multiplex PCR; TCRdb's copy has only in-frame clones and lacks some. The sample holds 40,000 to 55,000 clones.

J is TRBJ2-7 and V is TRBV5-1, with 8 bases identical to TRBD2. The material sequenced was blood buffy coat. This receptor was taken from a woman between 18 and 75 years old with a cervical HPV16 infection that either progressed to CIN3+ or cleared (not recorded which). The CDR3 bases that were read are TGCGCCAGCAGCTTGCAGGACGGGGGGGCTCACGAG. This encodes CASSLQDGGAHE. The full CDR3 is CASSLQDGGAHEQYF.